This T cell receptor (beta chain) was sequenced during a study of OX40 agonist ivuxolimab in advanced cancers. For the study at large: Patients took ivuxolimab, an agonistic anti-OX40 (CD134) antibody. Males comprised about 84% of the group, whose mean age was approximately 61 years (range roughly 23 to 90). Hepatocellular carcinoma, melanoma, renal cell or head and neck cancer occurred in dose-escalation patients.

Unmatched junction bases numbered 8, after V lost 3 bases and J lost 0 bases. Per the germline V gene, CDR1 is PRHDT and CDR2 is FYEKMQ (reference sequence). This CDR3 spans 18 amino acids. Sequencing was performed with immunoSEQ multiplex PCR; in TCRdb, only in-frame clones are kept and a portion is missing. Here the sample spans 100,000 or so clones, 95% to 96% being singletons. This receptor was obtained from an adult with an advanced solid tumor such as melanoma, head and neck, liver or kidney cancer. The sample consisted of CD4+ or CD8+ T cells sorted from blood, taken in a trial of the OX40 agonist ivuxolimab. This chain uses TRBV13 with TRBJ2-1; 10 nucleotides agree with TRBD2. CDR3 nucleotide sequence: TGTGCCAGCAGCTTCATCTCTAGCGGGGGCCGCTCCTACAATGAGCAGTTCTTC. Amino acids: CASSFISSGGRSYNEQFF.